This T cell receptor beta chain was documented in a study of blood T cell repertoires in COVID-19. Study-wide context: Whether acute or convalescent, the COVID-19 samples came from the United States, Italy and Spain. Sources were T cells, B-cell-depleted T cells, or PBMCs; the material itself was cDNA or gDNA.

This CDR3 spans 13 amino acids. From germline, CDR1 is LGHDT and CDR2 YNNKEL (reference sequence). The V segment lost 6 bases and the J segment 3 bases; nucleotides outside the gene matches: 5. As originally analysed: Nucleated cell number was recorded as an estimate derived from reference gene primer amplification. Method: immunoSEQ multiplex PCR; TCRdb's copy keeps in-frame clones and lacks some. V and J calls and clone size are as listed in that table; D and trimming were resolved from the DNA. The repertoire holds approximately 210,000 clones, with approximately 86% as singletons. What was sequenced was peripheral blood. The V gene is TRBV3-1 (or the pseudogene TRBV3-2), the J gene TRBJ2-7, with TRBD1 identical over 7 bases. The TCR sequence derives from a man aged 35-49 years with acute or convalescent COVID-19. The CDR3 spells CASRQGYNYEQYF. Here the CDR3 DNA reads TGTGCCAGCAGACAGGGGTACAACTACGAGCAGTACTTC.